This T cell receptor beta chain was sequenced during a study of shared clonotypes between healthy human individuals. Study overall: For every donor, three CD4 naive, three CD4 memory, two CD8 naive and one CD8 memory plates were used. Findings and caveats of the study: Sampling included only blood; tissue repertoires likely differ.

With 4 bases clipped from V and 2 bases from J, the junction kept 5 bases outside the gene matches. Looked up from germline, CDR1 is SGHTA and CDR2 is FQGTGA. The CDR3 sequence is 15 residues long. Generated by immunoSEQ multiplex PCR, the TCRdb table keeps only in-frame clones and is missing some. The table includes hundreds of thousands of clones, about 91% detected once. Concerning this clone: Its specificity is not known.

Terminally differentiated effector memory CD45RA+ cells were left out of the naive CD8 fraction, which was CD45RO-negative and positively selected for CCR7. The sequenced sample was naive CD8+ T cells sorted from blood. The chain has TRBV7-3 and TRBJ2-1; 7 positions agree with TRBD2. This clonotype was sampled from a man aged 25 to 40 in good health. CDR3 sequence reads: CASSSTGGTYNEQFF. The CDR3 nucleotides are TGTGCCAGCAGCTCGACGGGAGGTACCTACAATGAGCAGTTCTTC.